Sequencing of this T cell receptor (beta chain) was carried out in a study of cytomegalovirus exposure and HLA in healthy donors. This CDR3 has 14 amino acids. The germline V gene encodes CDR1 MRHNA and CDR2 SNTAGT. V lost 3 bases and J 2 bases, leaving 8 bases between the germline ends. Study results and caveats: Researchers reportedly found TCR beta sequences accurately predicted most subjects' HLA-A and HLA-B alleles. By a later analysis, the bulk of CMV-associated TCR beta chains appeared HLA-restricted. Analyses of presence and absence presupposed an approximately uniform sequencing depth across donors. Through in vitro validation, three CMV-associated chains were shown to be specific for CMV antigens.

PCR employed 60 Vbeta and 13 Jbeta primers. Method: immunoSEQ multiplex PCR; TCRdb's copy keeps in-frame clones and lacks some. The sample comprises 130,000 to 150,000 clones, over 8% of which are singletons, and approximately 1.8% rests with the top ten. As to this clone: The antigen is unknown.

The receptor's source is a male donor in good health and CMV-seronegative. Specimen: PBMCs. The genes are TRBV6-4 and TRBJ2-1; possible D gene TRBD1, 5 bases. The CDR3 spells CASSEGAPYNEQFF. CDR3 nucleotide sequence: TGTGCCAGCAGTGAAGGGGCCCCCTACAATGAGCAGTTCTTC.